This is a list of T cell receptor beta chains from one sample in a study of T cells after yellow fever vaccination. TCRdb re-called the 5' RACE reads through MiXCR, storing one row per CDR3 protein. This sample has some 350,000 distinct CDR3 sequences, with under 14% found just once. Specimen: PBMCs, collected on the day of the first yellow fever vaccination. These receptors were obtained from a man between 18 and 29 years old who received the YFV17D yellow fever vaccine. Each CDR3 is given with its conserved first and last residue. A D gene is named only where the DNA matches it firmly. Clone size appears in some rows only: once, few, many, or a class for an expanded clone.

J | size | D | V | CDR3
TRBJ1-2 | - | TRBD1 | TRBV2 | CASRAGGMAYGYTF
TRBJ2-7 | few | - | TRBV7-9 | CASTWGDTRAFGQYF
TRBJ2-3 | few | TRBD2 | TRBV7-2 | CASSRTSGATDTQYF
TRBJ1-5 | - | - | TRBV24-1 | CATSDPLGPQHF
TRBJ2-7 | - | - | TRBV4-3 | CASSVQVGVSYEQYF
TRBJ2-1 | few | TRBD1 | TRBV6-5 | CASSYGQGAGDEQFF
TRBJ2-7 | - | - | TRBV5-1 | CASSLALSGAYEQYF
TRBJ2-7 | many | - | TRBV7-2 | CASSRVLGYEQYF
TRBJ1-1 | many | TRBD1 | TRBV5-1 | CASSLTGDRNTEAFF
TRBJ1-1 | - | TRBD1 | TRBV4-1 | CASSQTDRVGTEAFF
TRBJ2-1 | - | - | TRBV6-2/TRBV6-3 | CASSYLPKYNEQFF
TRBJ2-7 | - | - | TRBV7-3 | CASSLARGSYEQYF
TRBJ2-3 | few | - | TRBV19 | CASSIGWATDTQYF
TRBJ2-1 | - | TRBD2 | TRBV4-3 | CASSQVPPGQRGNNEQFF
TRBJ1-1 | few | - | TRBV6-2/TRBV6-3 | CASSLFASLNTEAFF
TRBJ1-5 | few | - | TRBV7-3 | CASSHPRPSNQPQHF
TRBJ2-1 | - | - | TRBV7-9 | CASSPDSNNEQFF
TRBJ2-5 | - | - | TRBV4-2 | CASSQPGAETQYF
TRBJ2-3 | few | - | TRBV9 | CASSVDTASTDTQYF
TRBJ2-7 | - | - | TRBV7-2 | CASSSATSYEQYF
TRBJ2-3 | - | - | TRBV19 | CASSITGGRTDTQYF
TRBJ1-5 | few | - | TRBV7-2 | CASSLETGLNQPQHF
TRBJ1-1 | few | - | TRBV5-6 | CASSLGERGTEAFF
TRBJ2-2 | few | - | TRBV14 | CASSQPPTGLNTGELFF
TRBJ2-7 | few | - | TRBV10-3 | CATVNGGYEQYF
TRBJ2-7 | few | TRBD1 | TRBV4-3 | CASSQDTRQGDEQYF
TRBJ2-1 | few | TRBD2 | TRBV9 | CASGQYGGGADEQFF
TRBJ2-2 | few | TRBD1 | TRBV29-1 | CSVERGQGTGELFF
TRBJ1-5 | many | - | TRBV5-6 | CASSLSWDQPQHF
TRBJ2-2 | - | - | TRBV10-3 | CAISESVAGGIRELFF
TRBJ2-1 | few | TRBD2 | TRBV20-1 | CSARDPGGAYNEQFF
TRBJ2-5 | - | - | TRBV7-8 | CASSPLGGGEETQYF
TRBJ1-2 | many | - | TRBV7-2 | CASSLAGYGYTF
TRBJ2-3 | - | - | TRBV4-2 | CASSQDVAGIDTQYF
TRBJ1-6 | - | - | TRBV11-2 | CASSPWGGSSYNSPLHF
TRBJ2-1 | many | - | TRBV20-1 | CSARDPGDNEQFF
TRBJ2-5 | few | - | TRBV5-6 | CASSWGTEETQYF
TRBJ1-4 | few | - | TRBV4-1 | CASSQRRYQATNEKLFF
TRBJ2-3 | - | TRBD2 | TRBV5-1 | CASGAGRSTDTQYF
TRBJ1-1 | few | - | TRBV2 | CASSEQANTEAFF
TRBJ1-2 | - | - | TRBV15 | CATSRETVDGYTF
TRBJ1-6 | - | - | TRBV6-1 | CASSEVGGPNSPLHF
TRBJ1-6 | - | - | TRBV7-9 | CASSLTWTSRRSPLHF
TRBJ2-7 | - | - | TRBV14 | CASSRGPNPTEQYF
TRBJ2-3 | - | TRBD2 | TRBV11-1 | CASSLRGGSTDTQYF
TRBJ1-5 | - | - | TRBV27 | CASSLSPGPAGRPQHF
TRBJ1-4 | - | - | TRBV10-3 | CAISPSGDEKLFF
TRBJ1-5 | - | - | TRBV19 | CASSIAGTQPQHF
TRBJ2-2 | - | - | TRBV4-2 | CASSQGAPENTGELFF
TRBJ2-1 | - | TRBD2 | TRBV5-4 | CASSYPGGFSYNEQFF
TRBJ1-2 | - | TRBD1 | TRBV15 | CATSTRWTGGQNGYTF
TRBJ2-1 | - | - | TRBV29-1 | CSVLRISYNEQFF
TRBJ2-5 | few | - | TRBV4-2 | CASSQEGPEETQYF